Given below is one TCR beta chain in context. The antigen it recognizes is unknown. Base qualities were left out, and no much larger clone turns up one base away. The donors were healthy, HIV-negative adults who had no recently reported acute infections or vaccinations. Every donor was a Caucasian adult living in Nashville, Tennessee, USA. CD4+ T cells were enriched by magnetic negative selection, after which naive cells were positively selected on CD45RA and the negative fraction was taken as the memory subset. After blood collection by leukapheresis, PBMCs were isolated using Ficoll-Histopaque density gradient centrifugation and then cryopreserved in the vapor phase of liquid nitrogen. Analytical flow cytometry was used to check the purity and quantity of each magnetically sorted T cell population. Genomic DNA was isolated from each sorted fraction and quantified by UV absorbance on a Nanodrop 2000c.

This sample is part of a study of shared clonotypes between healthy human individuals (dated by TCRdb to the early 2020s). For the study in its entirety: Two women and three men aged 18 to 49 years were included in the cohort. Different laboratories and diverse techniques were used to prepare libraries and sequence TCR repertoires, to increase sequencing depth and limit assay-specific biases. For each donor, CD4 naive and CD4 memory were each run on three plates, CD8 naive on two plates, and CD8 memory on one plate. To estimate repertoire size and how much clonotypes are shared between individuals, the study performed deep sequencing of blood TCR repertoires from 4 to 6 healthy adults. Leukapheresis yielded between about 0.85 and 9.5 billion PBMCs per donor. Paper-wide results and their limitations: Naive subsets generally had larger estimated clonotype richness than memory subsets did. Based on pairwise subsampling, the degree of clonotype sharing among donors was expected to be affected by sequencing depth. Around 5.4% of naive CD4, 3.5% of naive CD8, about 2.4% of memory CD4, and around 0.42% of memory CD8 clonotypes were shared across four donors. The genetic and exposure-history diversity represented was limited by the small number of donors. Only blood was sampled, and tissue TCR repertoires likely differ from those in blood. Compared with non-shared clonotypes, clonotypes shared by all four sorted-subset donors had higher generation probabilities. Rarefaction of sorted-subset datasets indicated incomplete sequencing despite the large sequencing depth.

Using the deep immunoSEQ assay, multiplex PCR amplified TCR CDR3 regions from genomic DNA. For each cell subset, the extracted genomic DNA was distributed evenly across all wells of several immunoSEQ 96-well plates, and each plate served as one replicate. For sorted subsets, each replicate PCR was loaded with 200 ng genomic DNA, equivalent to about 33,000 T cell genomes. Purified libraries were measured with a Qubit 3.0 fluorometer, size-checked on a Bioanalyzer 2100, and measured again with the KAPA Library Quantification kit. A separate single-read 150-cycle Illumina NextSeq 550 flow cell was used to sequence each immunoSEQ 96-well plate. Per the source publication's procedure: Because only junctional sequences without quality scores were contained in the immunoSEQ output, filtering matching that applied to full-length reads could not be performed. To assign V/J genes and CDR3, sequences were annotated against IMGT germline references using PyIR, a Python wrapper for IgBLAST v1.9. Any read was removed if the V/J assignment was weak (E-value above 1e-6), the CDR3 was missing, or the read contained stop codons, out-of-frame junctions, or ambiguous translated residues. V3J clonotypes were defined by identical inferred V gene, J gene, and CDR3 amino acid sequence. Percentage overlap between repertoires was calculated by dividing the number of shared unique clonotypes by the size of the smaller repertoire. RTK rarefaction, the Chao1 estimator, and Recon v2.1 estimates of unobserved clonotypes were used to assess repertoire richness. Generation probabilities for all TCRbeta clonotypes obtained by the gDNA method from a handful of donors were computed using OLGA. TCRdb mirrors the immuneACCESS table, restricted to in-frame sequences. Some clones are absent from its copies; in checked studies, under half trace to an unresolved V gene, and the reason for the others is unknown. V, J and clone size are taken as reported in that table, and D and trimming were inferred from the DNA itself. The sample includes about 2.4 million clones, with 80% to 95% observed a single time. The top ten clones comprise about 0.38% of the sample.

For CDR1 and CDR2, the germline V gene lists MDHEN and SYDVKM. There are 16 amino acids in the CDR3, from cysteine to phenylalanine inclusive. CDR3 DNA is the only sequence kept; it has 48 bases, read in frame from the first base. V lost 5 bases and J lost 3 bases, and the count of bases not matched to a germline gene is 8. This TCR came from a man between 18 and 35 years old in good health. Some clones in this sample may be carry-over from other donors' samples. Sequencing used naive CD4+ T cells from PBMCs. What the cell subset or site label conveys for this sample: CD45RA+ positively selected. Recombination joined TRBV28 with TRBJ2-3, and TRBD1 matches 10 of the central bases. CDR3 sequence: CASSPSGQGRTDTQYF. The DNA sequence reads TGTGCCAGCAGTCCCTCGGGACAGGGGAGGACAGATACGCAGTATTTT.